Sequencing of this T cell receptor beta chain was carried out in a study of shared clonotypes between healthy human individuals. Sequencing was performed with immunoSEQ multiplex PCR; in TCRdb, only in-frame clones are kept and a portion is missing. The sample consists of 450,000 to 600,000 clones, 75% to 85% of them appearing once. The CDR3 runs 13 residues. Germline values: CDR1 SGHTA, CDR2 FQGTGA. V dropped 5 bases and J dropped 4 bases, with 9 bases sitting between them. The sample was PBMCs. This TCR was recovered from a woman aged 40 to 50 in good health. Some clones in this sample may be carry-over from other donors' samples. V and J are TRBV7-3 and TRBJ2-1, with D tentatively TRBD1 (6 bases). The CDR3: CASSEGTYNEQFF. The DNA of the CDR3 is TGTGCCAGCAGCGAGGGGACATACAATGAGCAGTTCTTC.